The subject of this entry is one TCR beta chain. What it recognizes is unknown. Though probably carrying unrecorded immune exposures, donors were nominally healthy at sampling. Amplification used 60 Vbeta primers and 13 Jbeta primers. Profiled with immunoSEQ multiplex PCR; TCRdb holds only in-frame clones, not every one. Of over 150,000 clones listed, about 78% were seen once; the top ten hold about 12%. The data stem from a study of cytomegalovirus exposure and HLA in healthy donors. General study results and limits: By a later analysis, the bulk of CMV-associated TCR beta chains appeared HLA-restricted. Rare TCR sequences predominated, though certain public TCRs were found in many donors.

Trimming took 0 bases from V and 1 from J, leaving 12 bases between them. CDR1 is SEHNR and CDR2 is FQNEAQ in the germline V gene (reference sequence). The length of the CDR3 is 17 residues. The sequence came from a woman aged 45-65 years in good health and CMV-seropositive. The material sequenced was PBMCs. The rearrangement joins TRBV7-9 to TRBJ1-4; D not resolved. The CDR3 DNA is TGTGCCAGCAGCTTAGCTAGAGGGAGAGGAACTAATGAAAAACTGTTTTTT. Its protein product is CASSLARGRGTNEKLFF.